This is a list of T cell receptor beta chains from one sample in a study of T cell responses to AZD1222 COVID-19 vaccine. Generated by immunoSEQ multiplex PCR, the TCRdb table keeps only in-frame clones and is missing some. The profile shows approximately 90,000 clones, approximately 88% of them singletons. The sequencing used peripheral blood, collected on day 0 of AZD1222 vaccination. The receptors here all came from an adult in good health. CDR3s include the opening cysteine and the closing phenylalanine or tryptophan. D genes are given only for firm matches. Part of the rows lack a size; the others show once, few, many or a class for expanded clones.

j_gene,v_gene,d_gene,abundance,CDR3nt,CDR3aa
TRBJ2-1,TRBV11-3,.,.,TGTGCCAGCAGCTTAGGGGGAGAGGAAAATGAGCAGTTCTTC,CASSLGGEENEQFF
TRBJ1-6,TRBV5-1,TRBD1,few,TGCGCCAGCAGCTATCGACAGGGGGAGACTGGCTCACCCCTCCACTTT,CASSYRQGETGSPLHF
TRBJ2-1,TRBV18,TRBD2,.,TGTGCCAGCTCACCGACTAGCGGGAGGAGCTCCTACAATGAGCAGTTCTTC,CASSPTSGRSSYNEQFF
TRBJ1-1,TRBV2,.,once,TGTGCCAGCAGTGGTCGACCGAACACTGAAGCTTTCTTT,CASSGRPNTEAFF
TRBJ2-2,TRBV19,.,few,TGTGCCAGTAGCACCTATGCGAACACCGGGGAGCTGTTTTTT,CASSTYANTGELFF
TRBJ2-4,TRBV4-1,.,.,TGCGCCAGCAGCTATGGTGAATCGGACATTCAGTACTTC,CASSYGESDIQYF
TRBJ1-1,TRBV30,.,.,TGTGCCTGGAGTGTACAAGAAGGGAATTGGGGTACTGAAGCTTTCTTT,CAWSVQEGNWGTEAFF
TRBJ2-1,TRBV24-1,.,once,TGTGCCACCAGCAAAAGGGACTCTACCTACAATGAGCAGTTCTTC,CATSKRDSTYNEQFF
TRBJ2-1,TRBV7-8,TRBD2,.,TGTGCCAGCAGCTTAGGCGGGACTAGCTACAATGAGCAGTTCTTC,CASSLGGTSYNEQFF
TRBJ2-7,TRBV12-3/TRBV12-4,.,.,TGTGCCAGCAGTCCAGACGTTACCTACGAGCAGTACTTC,CASSPDVTYEQYF
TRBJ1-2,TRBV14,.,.,TGTGCCAGCAGCCAAGTGTGGTATGGCTACACCTTC,CASSQVWYGYTF
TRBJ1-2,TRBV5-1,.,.,TGCGCCAGCAGACCCCAGGGGAATTATGGCTACACCTTC,CASRPQGNYGYTF
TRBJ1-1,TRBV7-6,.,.,TGTGCCAGCAGCTTACAGGGGATCGGTACTGAAGCTTTCTTT,CASSLQGIGTEAFF
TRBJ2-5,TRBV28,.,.,TGTGCCAGCAGTTTGAGGCTTCAAGAGACCCAGTACTTC,CASSLRLQETQYF
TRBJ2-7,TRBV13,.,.,TGTGCCAGCAGCTTAAAGGAGACTAGGGATTTTTACGAGCAGTACTTC,CASSLKETRDFYEQYF
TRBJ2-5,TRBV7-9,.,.,TGTGCCACCTCCTCCCCTCAAGAGACCCAGTACTTC,CATSSPQETQYF
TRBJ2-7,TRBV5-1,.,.,TGCGCCAGCAGCTTGGCCGGCGAGTACCAATCCTACGAGCAGTACTTC,CASSLAGEYQSYEQYF
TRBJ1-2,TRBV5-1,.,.,TGCGCCAGCAGCTTGGAGGCAGGTTCGGATGGCTATGGCTACACCTTC,CASSLEAGSDGYGYTF
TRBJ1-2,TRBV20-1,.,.,TGCAGTGCTCAAAGGGCGGATGGCTACACCTTC,CSAQRADGYTF
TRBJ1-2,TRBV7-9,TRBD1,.,TGTGCCAGCAGCCTGGGACAGAACTATGGCTACACCTTC,CASSLGQNYGYTF
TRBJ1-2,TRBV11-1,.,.,TGTGCCAGCAGCAAGAGGACAGCGGGGGGCGACTATGGCTACACCTTC,CASSKRTAGGDYGYTF
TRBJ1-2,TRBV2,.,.,TGTGCCACCAAAGGGGCAGAAACCAACTATGGCTACACCTTC,CATKGAETNYGYTF
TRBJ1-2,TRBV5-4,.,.,TGTGCCAGCAGCTTGGGGTTAGGGGACTATGGCTACACCTTC,CASSLGLGDYGYTF
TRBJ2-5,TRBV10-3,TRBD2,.,TGTGCCATCAGTGCCGGATACGGGACTAGCCGAGGAAAAAACCAAGAGACCCAGTACTTC,CAISAGYGTSRGKNQETQYF
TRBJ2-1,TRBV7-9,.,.,TGTGCCAGCGGTGACGTTGGGAATGAGCAGTTCTTC,CASGDVGNEQFF
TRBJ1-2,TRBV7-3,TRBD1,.,TGTGCCAGCAGCTTGACAGGGGGCGGTCAAGGGTATGGCTACACCTTC,CASSLTGGGQGYGYTF
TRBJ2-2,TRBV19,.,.,TGTGCCAGTAGTATTGGTGGGGCGAACACCGGGGAGCTGTTTTTT,CASSIGGANTGELFF
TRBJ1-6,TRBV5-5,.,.,TGTGCCAGCAGCTCACGGGTGAGGTATAATTCACCCCTCCACTTT,CASSSRVRYNSPLHF
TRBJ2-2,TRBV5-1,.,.,TGCGCCAGCAGGCCTGGGGGTTCAGCGAACACCGGGGAGCTGTTTTTT,CASRPGGSANTGELFF
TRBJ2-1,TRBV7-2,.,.,TGTGCCAGCAGCTTACAACGGGGCTACAATGAGCAGTTCTTC,CASSLQRGYNEQFF
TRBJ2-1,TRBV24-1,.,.,TGTGCCACCAGTGGTTTCGGGTCCTCCTACAATGAGCAGTTCTTC,CATSGFGSSYNEQFF
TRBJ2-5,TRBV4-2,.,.,TGTGCCAGCAGCCAAGAGTTGCAGGCCAGGGCCCAGTACTTC,CASSQELQARAQYF
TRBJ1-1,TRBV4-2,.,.,TGTGCCAGCAGCCAAGACCTCTTACCTGGGAGGGCTGAAGCTTTCTTT,CASSQDLLPGRAEAFF
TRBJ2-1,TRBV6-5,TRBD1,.,TGTGCCAGCAGTTACTCCGGGACAGGGGGCTATGAGCAGTTCTTC,CASSYSGTGGYEQFF
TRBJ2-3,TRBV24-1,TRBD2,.,TGTGCCACCAGTCCCTCAGAAGCGGGGGGCACAGATACGCAGTATTTT,CATSPSEAGGTDTQYF
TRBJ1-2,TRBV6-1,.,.,TGTGCCAGCAGTGAATATCAGGGCGGGAACTATGGCTACACCTTC,CASSEYQGGNYGYTF
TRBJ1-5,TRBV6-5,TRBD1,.,TGTGCCAGCATCCCAGGACAGGGCAATCAGCCCCAGCATTTT,CASIPGQGNQPQHF
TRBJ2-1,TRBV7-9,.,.,TGTGCCAGCAGCTTTGACGTGGCCGCACACTTACAGTTCTTC,CASSFDVAAHLQFF
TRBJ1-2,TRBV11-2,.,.,TGTGCCAGCAGCTTAGGGACCATATATGGCTACACCTTC,CASSLGTIYGYTF
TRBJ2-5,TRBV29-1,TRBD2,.,TGCAGCGTCCGACAAGCGGGAGGAGAGACCCAGTACTTC,CSVRQAGGETQYF
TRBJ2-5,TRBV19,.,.,TGTGCCAGTAGCCCTCTTTATGAGGCGACCCAGTACTTC,CASSPLYEATQYF
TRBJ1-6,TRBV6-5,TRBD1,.,TGTGCCAGCAACCAACAGGGGCTTACTTCACCCCTCCACTTT,CASNQQGLTSPLHF
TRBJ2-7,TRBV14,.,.,TGTGCCAGCAGCCAATTGTCGTACGAGCAGTACTTC,CASSQLSYEQYF
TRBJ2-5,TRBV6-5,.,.,TGTGCCAGCAGTTACGGAGTCTCCGTGGAGACCCAGTACTTC,CASSYGVSVETQYF
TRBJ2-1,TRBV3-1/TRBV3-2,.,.,TGTGCCAGCAGCCAGGGGCGGGGAAATGAGCAGTTCTTC,CASSQGRGNEQFF
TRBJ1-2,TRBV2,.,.,TGTGCCAGCAGTGAACTCCGTCTCGGTCACGGCTATGGCTACACCTTC,CASSELRLGHGYGYTF
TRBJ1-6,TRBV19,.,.,TGTGCCAGTCGCAATGGGCAGGGGATAGGATCACCCCTCCACTTT,CASRNGQGIGSPLHF
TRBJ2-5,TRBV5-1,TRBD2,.,TGCGCCAGCAGCTTGAATCCCCGGACTAGCGGGTACCAAGAGACCCAGTACTTC,CASSLNPRTSGYQETQYF
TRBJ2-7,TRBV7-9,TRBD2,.,TGTGCCAGCAGCTCCGCTAGCGGGTGGAGCTCCTACGAGCAGTACTTC,CASSSASGWSSYEQYF
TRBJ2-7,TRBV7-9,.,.,TGTGCCAGCAGCGTAGAGTGGGGGGTGAGAGAGCAGTACTTC,CASSVEWGVREQYF
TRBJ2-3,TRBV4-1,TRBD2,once,TGCGCCAGCAGCGTTCGACTAGCGGGGGGGAGCACAGATACGCAGTATTTT,CASSVRLAGGSTDTQYF
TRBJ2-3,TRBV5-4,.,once,TGTGCCAGCAGCTTGAAGGAGGCAGGCACAGATACGCAGTATTTT,CASSLKEAGTDTQYF
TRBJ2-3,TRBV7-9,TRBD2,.,TGTGCCAGCAGGGGGACTAGCGGGGTCCGCGGTACGCAGTATTTT,CASRGTSGVRGTQYF
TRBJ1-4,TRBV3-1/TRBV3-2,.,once,TGTGCCAGCAGCCGGGGGGGTGCAACTAATGAAAAACTGTTTTTT,CASSRGGATNEKLFF
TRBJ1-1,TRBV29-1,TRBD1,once,TGCAGCGTCGGCCGGGACAGCAACACTGAAGCTTTCTTT,CSVGRDSNTEAFF
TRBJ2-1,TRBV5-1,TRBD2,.,TGCGCCAGCAGCCTCGAACTAGCGGGAGGTATAAATGAGCAGTTCTTC,CASSLELAGGINEQFF
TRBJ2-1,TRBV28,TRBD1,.,TGTGCCAGCAGTTTAGCGGGACAGGGAGGTGGTGAGCAGTTCTTC,CASSLAGQGGGEQFF
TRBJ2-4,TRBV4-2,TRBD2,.,TGTGCCAGCAGCCAAGGGGTATCTGCGGGAGGGTTCTGGTGGGCCAAAAACATTCAGTACTTC,CASSQGVSAGGFWWAKNIQYF
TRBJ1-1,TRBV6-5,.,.,TGTGCCAGCAGTTACTCAGGGAGGAACACTGAAGCTTTCTTT,CASSYSGRNTEAFF